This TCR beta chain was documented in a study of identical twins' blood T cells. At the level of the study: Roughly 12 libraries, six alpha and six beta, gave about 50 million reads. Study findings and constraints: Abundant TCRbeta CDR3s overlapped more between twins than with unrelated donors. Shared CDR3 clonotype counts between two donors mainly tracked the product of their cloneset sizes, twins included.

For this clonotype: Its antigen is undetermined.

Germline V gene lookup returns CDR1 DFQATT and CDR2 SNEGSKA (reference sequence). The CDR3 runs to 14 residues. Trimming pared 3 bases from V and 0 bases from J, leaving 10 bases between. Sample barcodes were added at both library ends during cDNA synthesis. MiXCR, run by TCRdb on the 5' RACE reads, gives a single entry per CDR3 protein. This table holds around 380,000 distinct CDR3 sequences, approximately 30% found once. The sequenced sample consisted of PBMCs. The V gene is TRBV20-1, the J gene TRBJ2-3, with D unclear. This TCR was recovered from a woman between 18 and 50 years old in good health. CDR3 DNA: TGCAGTGCTAGTGGGGTGACGAGCACAGATACGCAGTATTTT. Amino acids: CSASGVTSTDTQYF.